This T cell receptor beta chain was captured in a study of cytomegalovirus exposure and HLA in healthy donors. General study results and limits: Some V segments, including TRBV6-2 and TRBV6-3, were excluded as indistinguishable. A few CMV-associated chains were confirmed in vitro to be specific for CMV antigens.

Notes on this clone: Its target is not known.

Amplification used 60 Vbeta primers and 13 Jbeta primers. As handled by the study authors: A later analysis tallied about 80 million unique TCR beta chains, approximately 11 million of them shared. Produced via immunoSEQ multiplex PCR; TCRdb's table is partial and in-frame only. D and trimming come from the DNA, and the V and J calls and clone size come from that table. The profile covers approximately 190,000 clones, with around 70% appearing a single time and around 3% taken by the ten largest. This CDR3 comprises 17 residues. Germline V gene data show CDR1 as SGHNT and CDR2 as YYREEE (reference sequence). Losses at the gene ends were 4 bases for V and 2 bases for J; bases not matched to a gene: 13.

The receptor's source is a man aged 35-49 years in good health and CMV-seropositive. Sequencing used PBMCs. The rearrangement uses TRBV5-4 and TRBJ2-5, with 8 bases identical to TRBD2. This CDR3 reads CASSQRAGGTLQETQYF. In DNA, the CDR3 is TGTGCCAGCAGCCAGCGGGCGGGGGGAACCTTACAAGAGACCCAGTACTTC.